What follows describes a single T cell receptor beta chain. This entry is derived from a study of blood T cell repertoires in COVID-19. Study-wide context: Specimens from acute and convalescent COVID-19 originated in the United States, Italy and Spain. In each case, the material was cDNA or gDNA derived from T cells, B-cell-depleted T cells, or PBMCs.

Germline CDR1 and CDR2: SGHNT and YYREEE (reference sequence). The CDR3 covers 15 residues. After removal of 2 bases from V and 4 bases from J, the junction contained 4 bases not matched to a gene. Methods used by the authors: From reference gene primer amplification, estimates of nucleated cell counts were derived. Generated by immunoSEQ multiplex PCR, the TCRdb table keeps only in-frame clones and is missing some. The DNA was the basis for D and trimming; V, J and clone size are from that table. Counted here are under 250,000 clones, around four fifths occurring once; the ten biggest clones make up about 6.3%.

The source is an older woman with active or convalescent COVID-19. The V gene is TRBV5-4, the J gene TRBJ2-5, with TRBD1 matching 11 bases. Sequenced sample: peripheral blood. The DNA of the CDR3 is TGTGCCAGCAGCTTAGGACAGGGGGCGGGAGAGACCCAGTACTTC. Residues: CASSLGQGAGETQYF.